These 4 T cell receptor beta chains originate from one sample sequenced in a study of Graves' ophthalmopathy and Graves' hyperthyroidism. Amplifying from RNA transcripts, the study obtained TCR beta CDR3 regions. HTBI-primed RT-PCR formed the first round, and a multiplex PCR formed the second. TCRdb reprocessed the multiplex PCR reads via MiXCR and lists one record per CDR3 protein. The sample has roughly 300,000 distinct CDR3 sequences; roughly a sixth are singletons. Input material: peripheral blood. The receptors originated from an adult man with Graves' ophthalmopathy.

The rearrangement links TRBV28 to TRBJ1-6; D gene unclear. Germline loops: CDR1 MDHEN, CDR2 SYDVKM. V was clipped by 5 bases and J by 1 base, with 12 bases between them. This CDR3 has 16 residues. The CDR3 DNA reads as TGTGCCAGCAGTCTGTTGGATGTATCCTATAATTCACCCCTCCACTTT. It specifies CASSLLDVSYNSPLHF.

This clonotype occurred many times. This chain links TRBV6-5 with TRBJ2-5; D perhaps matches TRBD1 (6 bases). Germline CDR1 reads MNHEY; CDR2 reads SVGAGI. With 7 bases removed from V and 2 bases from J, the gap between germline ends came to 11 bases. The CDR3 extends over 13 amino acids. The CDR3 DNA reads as TGTGCCAGCACCCTCACAGGGCAAGAGACCCAGTACTTC. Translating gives CASTLTGQETQYF.

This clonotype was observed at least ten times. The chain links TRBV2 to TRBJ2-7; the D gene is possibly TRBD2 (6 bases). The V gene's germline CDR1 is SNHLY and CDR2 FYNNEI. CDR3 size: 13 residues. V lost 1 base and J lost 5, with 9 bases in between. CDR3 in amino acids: CASSEEGGDEQYF. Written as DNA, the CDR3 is TGTGCCAGCAGTGAAGAGGGAGGTGACGAGCAGTACTTC.

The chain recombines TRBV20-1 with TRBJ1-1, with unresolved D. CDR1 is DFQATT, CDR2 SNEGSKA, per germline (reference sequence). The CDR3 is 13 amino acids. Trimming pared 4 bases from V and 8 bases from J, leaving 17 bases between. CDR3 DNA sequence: TGCAGTGCTACGCCCTTCTCCCGTCCCGAAGCTTTCTTT. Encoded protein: CSATPFSRPEAFF.